This T cell receptor (beta chain) originates from a study of T-cell memory formation after mild COVID-19 (dated by TCRdb to the early 2020s). In the study overall: TCR sequence clusters from the two donors were found to be largely donor specific. T-cell clones expanding and contracting after mild COVID-19 in two donors were tracked by longitudinal TCRalpha and TCRbeta repertoire sequencing. The cohort comprised two young, previously healthy adult volunteers, one female and one male.

Ficoll-Paque density gradient centrifugation was the method used to isolate PBMCs. The sample was run on an Illumina NovaSeq 6000. cDNA libraries for TCRalpha and TCRbeta were prepared by 5'RACE using constant-segment primers, with sample barcodes and unique molecular identifiers added. RNA was extracted from every sample with Trizol reagent. Amplification of the libraries took two PCR steps, and the second step added a second sample barcode plus Illumina TruSeq adapters. Sequencing of the libraries was done on an Illumina NovaSeq, producing 2 x 150 bp paired-end reads. On the study's bioinformatics: The reads were demultiplexed and collapsed into UMI-guided consensus sequences using migec v1.2.7. Using mixcr v2.1.11, UMI consensuses were aligned to TRA and TRB V and J templates and then assembled into clonotypes. Clonotypes were classified as expanded or contracted when called significant by both edgeR and NoisET, with noise models trained on biological replicates. For edgeR calls, a false discovery rate-adjusted p below 0.01 and a log2 fold-change threshold of 1 were applied. As an exploratory analysis of dynamics, max-normalized trajectories of the 1000 most abundant clonotypes were examined by PCA with hierarchical clustering. Each responding clone was given a CD4 or CD8 phenotype based on the CD4+ and CD8+ repertoires, which had been sequenced separately. TCRdb reprocessing: public reads trimmed at Q25 with fastp, clones called with MiXCR, in-frame beta chains kept. For every CDR3 protein sequence, its rows merge into one entry that carries the most common genes and DNA. The V and J calls here are based on TCRdb, not the publication. The sample table contains about 270,000 distinct CDR3 sequences; only one count was recorded for around 15% of them. The ten top clones hold approximately 25% of the sample.

This clonotype turned up a few times. Its antigen remains undetermined. No base-level quality is on record; no much larger clone is a single base apart. The paper's findings and limits, for the study overall: Balanced CD4/CD8 phenotypes were observed for clones contracting from day 15 to 85, whereas a bias towards CD4+ was observed for a second wave of clones expanding from day 15 to 37. Contracting CD4+ clones turned up mainly in the CM and EM memory subsets, whereas EMRA was where CD8+ clones were enriched. SARS-CoV-2 specificity of the second-wave clones peaking on day 37 was not confirmed. Some responding clones were detected in pre-infection memory, suggesting pre-existing cross-reactive memory T cells joined the SARS-CoV-2 response. The study covered only a couple of mild cases, and larger cohorts including severe cases with pre-infection samples were considered necessary.

Sample: PBMCs or a T cell subset sorted from them (not recorded which). The TCR originated in a young man who had mild COVID-19 (a few samples of this study predate the infection). The sample titles of this study are shuffled in the database, so cell type and time point are left out; the donor was told from shared clones.

CDR3 protein: CASSLGKVSGPYEQYF. The DNA reads as follows: TGTGCCAGCAGTTTAGGTAAAGTGTCAGGCCCCTACGAGCAGTACTTC. This chain joins TRBV12-3 or TRBV12-4 to TRBJ2-7; the D gene cannot be named for sure. The CDR3 runs 16 amino acids, cysteine and phenylalanine included. Of all the DNA, just the CDR3 is kept, 48 bases in frame from base 1. Trimming removed 1 base from V and 2 bases from J, leaving 15 bases between the germline ends.